The entry that follows covers one T cell receptor beta chain sequence. Its target is unknown. Trimming pared 4 bases from V and 4 bases from J, leaving 11 bases between. The germline V gene has CDR1 SGDLS and CDR2 YYNGEE. The CDR3 spans 13 residues. This entry is derived from a study of cytomegalovirus exposure and HLA in healthy donors. For the study at large: Early released data comprised around 80 million unique TCRs from HLA-typed donors. Falling in the Caucasian-associated ancestry cluster were 81% of under 450 genotyped donors.

The PCR was carried out with 60 Vbeta primers and 13 Jbeta primers. The table came from immunoSEQ multiplex PCR; TCRdb's copy has only in-frame clones and leaves some out. The sample includes fewer than 150,000 clones, 70% to 80% of them seen just once. Study conclusions and caveats: Cytomegalovirus-associated TCR beta chains were listed, numbering under 200. CMV serostatus was the only recorded immune exposure for donors.

Sequenced sample: PBMCs. J is TRBJ1-2 and V is TRBV9; a possible D gene is TRBD1 (5 bases). The sequence came from a woman in her thirties or forties in good health and CMV-seropositive. The CDR3 DNA sequence: TGTGCCAGCAGCATGCGGGGGGGCTATGGCTACACCTTC. Residues: CASSMRGGYGYTF.